The 10 T cell receptor beta chains listed next were all sequenced from one sample in a study of beta chain features in type 1 diabetes. Which antigens these TCRs recognize remains unknown. Overall study findings and caveats: TCRB CDR3s from Type 1 diabetes patients were moderately but significantly shorter in all four CD4+ subsets.

As every portion of the isolated RNA was reverse transcribed, the sequencing read expressed TCRB transcripts. Here immunoSEQ multiplex PCR was the method, and the copy in TCRdb shows in-frame clones only, minus some. Of a few hundred thousand clones listed, roughly 15% are singletons. Input material: naive CD4+ T cells from blood. Every receptor here comes from a man aged 18 to 30 with type 1 diabetes.

The CDR3 reads CASSFGQGPYEQYF. In DNA, the CDR3 is TGTGCCAGCAGCTTCGGACAGGGGCCATACGAGCAGTACTTC. V usage is TRBV7-9 and J usage is TRBJ2-7; TRBD1 matches at 9 bases. The CDR3 has 14 residues. CDR1 is SEHNR, CDR2 FQNEAQ, per germline (reference sequence). V lost 3 bases to trimming and J lost 4 bases; unmatched junction nucleotides: 4. The complete variable domain, with remaining parts taken from reference TRBV7-9 and TRBJ2-7, reads DTGVSQNPRHKITKRGQNVTFRCDPISEHNRLYWYRQTLGQGPEFLTYFQNEAQLEKSRLLSDRFSAERPKGSFSTLEIQRTEQGDSAMYLCASSFGQGPYEQYFGPGTRLTVT.

This clone appeared a few times. The chain recombines TRBV25-1 with TRBJ2-1; D gene uncertain. The CDR3 is 13 amino acids. Per the germline V gene, CDR1 is MGHDK and CDR2 is SYGVNS. The germline V and J ends were trimmed by 1 base and 7 bases, with 8 bases remaining between them. In DNA, the CDR3 is TGTGCCAGCAGTGAATCCCTATCGAATGAGCAGTTCTTC. The encoded protein is CASSESLSNEQFF.

The chain uses TRBV18 and TRBJ2-1; 13 nucleotides line up with TRBD2. V was clipped by 2 bases and J by 0 bases; unmatched bases: 4. The CDR3 sequence is 18 residues long. CDR1 is KGHSH, CDR2 LQKENI, per germline. This CDR3 is CASSPRLAGGPSYNEQFF. Written as DNA, the CDR3 is TGTGCCAGCTCACCAAGACTAGCGGGGGGCCCCTCCTACAATGAGCAGTTCTTC.

This clone was found a few times. The gene calls are TRBV30 and TRBJ2-3, with D perhaps matching TRBD1 (5 bases). The CDR3 totals 11 residues. The V gene lost 1 base and the J gene lost 11 bases, with 10 bases spanning the gap. Per germline, CDR1 GTSNPN and CDR2 SVGIG (reference sequence). The CDR3, as DNA: TGTGCCTGGAGTGCATTAAGGGGGCAGTATTTT. Protein sequence: CAWSALRGQYF. Supplemented by reference TRBV30 and TRBJ2-3, the full variable domain reads SQTIHQWPATLVQPVGSPLSLECTVEGTSNPNLYWYRQAAGRGLQLLFYSVGIGQISSEVPQNLSASRPQDRQFILSSKKLLLSDSGFYLCAWSALRGQYFGPGTRLTVL.

This clone was observed a handful of times. The rearrangement joins TRBV20-1 to TRBJ2-1, with D perhaps TRBD2 (5 bases). CDR3 length: 11 amino acids. Germline V gene lookup returns CDR1 DFQATT and CDR2 SNEGSKA (reference sequence). V was shortened by 3 bases and J by 8 bases, with 8 bases between the two germline ends. The DNA of the CDR3 is TGCAGTGCTAGTTTGCGGGATGAGCAGTTCTTC. Translation: CSASLRDEQFF.

The chain links TRBV6-4 to TRBJ1-6; 9 nucleotides match TRBD1. Germline lookup yields CDR1 MRHNA and CDR2 SNTAGT. V was clipped by 4 bases and J by 7 bases; unmatched bases: 2. The CDR3 extends over 14 amino acids. The CDR3 DNA reads as TGTGCCAGCAGTGCCGGGACAGGGAATTCACCCCTCCACTTT. Protein product: CASSAGTGNSPLHF.

This clone was recorded a few times. Here the CDR3 DNA reads TGTGCCAGCAGCGGAATAGCGGGAGGCTCCTACAATGAGCAGTTCTTC. Encoded protein: CASSGIAGGSYNEQFF. The chain has TRBV9 and TRBJ2-1; 10 bases align to TRBD2. Trimming took 3 bases from V and 0 from J; bases not matched to a gene: 3. CDR3 size: 16 residues. Per germline, CDR1 SGDLS and CDR2 YYNGEE.

The rearrangement uses TRBV4-3 and TRBJ1-4; tentatively, D is TRBD1 (5 bases). Trimming shortened V by 0 bases and J by 11 bases, and 13 bases separated the two germline ends. In germline, CDR1 is LGHNA, CDR2 YSLEER. This CDR3 comprises 14 residues. CDR3 bases: TGCGCCAGCAGCCAAGATATAGGGGTTCGGAAACTGTTTTTT. Translating gives CASSQDIGVRKLFF.

The table lists this clone with a few counts. The chain couples TRBV5-1 to TRBJ2-7; 10 bases are a match to TRBD2. V shed 3 bases, J shed 1 base, and the junction held 7 bases outside the gene matches. This CDR3 is 16 amino acids long. CDR1 and CDR2 from the germline V gene are SGHRS and YFSETQ. The CDR3 region is CASSSSSGSRSYEQYF. The CDR3 DNA follows: TGCGCCAGCAGCTCATCTAGCGGGAGTCGGTCCTACGAGCAGTACTTC. Using reference TRBV5-1 and TRBJ2-7 for the parts outside the CDR3, the full variable domain is KAGVTQTPRYLIKTRGQQVTLSCSPISGHRSVSWYQQTPGQGLQFLFEYFSETQRNKGNFPGRFSGRQFSNSRSEMNVSTLELGDSALYLCASSSSSGSRSYEQYFGPGTRLTVT.

This clone appeared a few times. V is TRBV29-1 and J is TRBJ2-5; D is perhaps TRBD2 (6 bases). Germline V gene sequence: CDR1 SQVTM, CDR2 ANQGSEA. Deletions cut 5 bases from V and 2 bases from J, with 9 bases between. The CDR3 has 12 amino acids. CDR3 protein: CSVTEGQETQYF. The CDR3 bases are TGCAGCGTTACGGAGGGGCAAGAGACCCAGTACTTC.